The rows below give T cell receptor beta chains drawn from one sample of a study of blood T cells in healthy people across ages. Using its own MiXCR run on the 5' RACE reads, TCRdb lists one record per CDR3 protein. The sample contains about 1.8 million distinct CDR3 sequences, 40% to 55% of which appear only once. The sequencing sample was made of blood. The source is a woman aged 40 to 50 in good health. The CDR3 runs from the conserved cysteine through the conserved F or W. The order of the fields is clone size, D gene, J gene, V gene, CDR3 DNA, CDR3 protein. A D gene is named only where the DNA matches it firmly. Rows give clone size only sometimes, using once, few, many, or a class for an expanded clone.

clone_size: NA; d_call: NA; j_call: TRBJ1-5; v_call: TRBV7-6; cdr3_nt: TGTGCCAGCAGCGCCCGCGCCAGGGAACAACACAATCAGCCCCAGCATTTT; cdr3_aa: CASSARAREQHNQPQHF
clone_size: NA; d_call: TRBD2; j_call: TRBJ2-5; v_call: TRBV7-3; cdr3_nt: TGTGCCAGCAGCTTAGGTGTTAGCGGGGCTCAAGAGACCCAGTACTTC; cdr3_aa: CASSLGVSGAQETQYF
clone_size: NA; d_call: TRBD1; j_call: TRBJ1-4; v_call: TRBV4-1; cdr3_nt: TGCGCCAGCAGCCAAGATAACAGGGGAGGGAATGAAAAACTGTTTTTT; cdr3_aa: CASSQDNRGGNEKLFF
clone_size: NA; d_call: NA; j_call: TRBJ1-2; v_call: TRBV4-1; cdr3_nt: TGCGCCAGCAGCCACGACAGACCAACAAACTATGGCTACACCTTC; cdr3_aa: CASSHDRPTNYGYTF
clone_size: NA; d_call: NA; j_call: TRBJ1-5; v_call: TRBV2; cdr3_nt: TGTGCCAGCAGGGACGCTGCTTATAGCAATCAGCCCCAGCATTTT; cdr3_aa: CASRDAAYSNQPQHF
clone_size: NA; d_call: NA; j_call: TRBJ2-7; v_call: TRBV28; cdr3_nt: TGTGCCAGCACAGGTGCCAACTACGAGCAGTACTTC; cdr3_aa: CASTGANYEQYF
clone_size: few; d_call: TRBD1; j_call: TRBJ2-7; v_call: TRBV27; cdr3_nt: TGTGCCAGCAGCAACCCCCGGGACAGGGGAACCTACGAGCAGTACTTC; cdr3_aa: CASSNPRDRGTYEQYF
clone_size: few; d_call: NA; j_call: TRBJ2-3; v_call: TRBV9; cdr3_nt: TGTGCCAGCAGCGTAGTCCTTCCTCTTGGCACAGATACGCAGTATTTT; cdr3_aa: CASSVVLPLGTDTQYF
clone_size: NA; d_call: NA; j_call: TRBJ2-1; v_call: TRBV6-1; cdr3_nt: TGTGCCAGCAGAAGGGCAGGGGTCTACAATGAGCAGTTCTTC; cdr3_aa: CASRRAGVYNEQFF
clone_size: few; d_call: TRBD1; j_call: TRBJ2-7; v_call: TRBV6-4; cdr3_nt: TGTGCCAGCAGTGACTCGTACCTTGGGACAGGGCCCCCCAACTCCTACGAGCAGTACTTC; cdr3_aa: CASSDSYLGTGPPNSYEQYF
clone_size: NA; d_call: NA; j_call: TRBJ2-4; v_call: TRBV20-1; cdr3_nt: TGCAGTGCTAGAGAGGGGAACAGGCCCGCAAACATTCAGTACTTC; cdr3_aa: CSAREGNRPANIQYF
clone_size: NA; d_call: TRBD2; j_call: TRBJ2-3; v_call: TRBV6-2/TRBV6-3; cdr3_nt: TGTGCCAGCAGTTACGGCGTCCGGGGGGGCACAGATACGCAGTATTTT; cdr3_aa: CASSYGVRGGTDTQYF
clone_size: NA; d_call: NA; j_call: TRBJ2-7; v_call: TRBV29-1; cdr3_nt: TGCAGCTATGCCGGGGGAGTCGCTTCCGAGCAGTACTTC; cdr3_aa: CSYAGGVASEQYF
clone_size: NA; d_call: TRBD1; j_call: TRBJ2-1; v_call: TRBV7-2; cdr3_nt: TGTGCCAGCAGCTTAGAGGACAGGGTCCCTTCCTACAATGAGCAGTTCTTC; cdr3_aa: CASSLEDRVPSYNEQFF
clone_size: NA; d_call: NA; j_call: TRBJ1-1; v_call: TRBV4-2; cdr3_nt: TGTGCCAGCAGCCAAGCGTTTGGCGAAGCTTTCTTT; cdr3_aa: CASSQAFGEAFF
clone_size: NA; d_call: TRBD2; j_call: TRBJ2-2; v_call: TRBV5-1; cdr3_nt: TGCGCCAGCAGCTTTACCCTAGCGGGGTCGAACACCGGGGAGCTGTTTTTT; cdr3_aa: CASSFTLAGSNTGELFF
clone_size: NA; d_call: NA; j_call: TRBJ2-1; v_call: TRBV9; cdr3_nt: TGTGCCAGCAGCGCCCCAGGAGGGGGGGCCTACAGTGAGCAGTTCTTC; cdr3_aa: CASSAPGGGAYSEQFF
clone_size: NA; d_call: NA; j_call: TRBJ1-1; v_call: TRBV5-6; cdr3_nt: TGTGCCAGCACCCTGGGGGGCGGGAACACTGAAGCTTTCTTT; cdr3_aa: CASTLGGGNTEAFF
clone_size: NA; d_call: NA; j_call: TRBJ2-5; v_call: TRBV10-3; cdr3_nt: TGTGCCATCAGTGAGTTCGGCGGGAACCTTGGCGAGACCCAGTACTTC; cdr3_aa: CAISEFGGNLGETQYF
clone_size: NA; d_call: NA; j_call: TRBJ2-3; v_call: TRBV14; cdr3_nt: TGTGCCAGCAGCCCCGGGACCACCACAGCCACAGATACGCAGTATTTT; cdr3_aa: CASSPGTTTATDTQYF
clone_size: NA; d_call: NA; j_call: TRBJ2-7; v_call: TRBV20-1; cdr3_nt: TGCAGTGCTAGACGGGCCTTACGATCCTACGAGCAGTACTTC; cdr3_aa: CSARRALRSYEQYF
clone_size: NA; d_call: NA; j_call: TRBJ2-1; v_call: TRBV4-2; cdr3_nt: TGTGCCAGCAGCCAAGATCCGTTCGGGGAGCAGTTCTTC; cdr3_aa: CASSQDPFGEQFF
clone_size: NA; d_call: TRBD1; j_call: TRBJ1-2; v_call: TRBV7-9; cdr3_nt: TGTGCCAGTAGCTCTCCTCGGCAGGGGGCGCGTGGCTACACCTTC; cdr3_aa: CASSSPRQGARGYTF
clone_size: few; d_call: NA; j_call: TRBJ2-7; v_call: TRBV7-2; cdr3_nt: TGTGCCAGCAGTAAGACAGGGAGGCAGGACGAGCAGTACTTC; cdr3_aa: CASSKTGRQDEQYF
clone_size: NA; d_call: NA; j_call: TRBJ1-5; v_call: TRBV6-1; cdr3_nt: TGTGCCAGCCTGCTACAGGCGAGCAATCAGCCCCAGCATTTT; cdr3_aa: CASLLQASNQPQHF
clone_size: NA; d_call: TRBD2; j_call: TRBJ2-3; v_call: TRBV13; cdr3_nt: TGTGCCAGCAGCGCCAGGCCGGCGGGGGGGCCAGATACGCAGTATTTT; cdr3_aa: CASSARPAGGPDTQYF
clone_size: NA; d_call: NA; j_call: TRBJ1-2; v_call: TRBV29-1; cdr3_nt: TGCAGCGTTGGTCAGGCTGACTATGGCTACACCTTC; cdr3_aa: CSVGQADYGYTF
clone_size: few; d_call: TRBD2; j_call: TRBJ2-3; v_call: TRBV7-2; cdr3_nt: TGTGCCAGCAGCTTAGCCCTAGCGGGGGACGCAGATACGCAGTATTTT; cdr3_aa: CASSLALAGDADTQYF
clone_size: many; d_call: TRBD2; j_call: TRBJ2-1; v_call: TRBV28; cdr3_nt: TGTGCCAGCAGTCCTCGGAGCGGGGGGGTGTCCTACAATGAGCAGTTCTTC; cdr3_aa: CASSPRSGGVSYNEQFF
clone_size: once; d_call: TRBD1; j_call: TRBJ2-5; v_call: TRBV28; cdr3_nt: TGTGCCAGCAGTATTGAGGACAGGGGTGAGACCCAGTACTTC; cdr3_aa: CASSIEDRGETQYF
clone_size: NA; d_call: NA; j_call: TRBJ2-5; v_call: TRBV24-1; cdr3_nt: TGTGCCACCAGTGACCCGCTACAAGAGACCCAGTACTTC; cdr3_aa: CATSDPLQETQYF
clone_size: NA; d_call: TRBD2; j_call: TRBJ2-3; v_call: TRBV7-2; cdr3_nt: TGTGCCAGCAGCTTAGCGTCGCCTAGCGGGGTGGGAGATACGCAGTATTTT; cdr3_aa: CASSLASPSGVGDTQYF
clone_size: few; d_call: TRBD1; j_call: TRBJ2-7; v_call: TRBV28; cdr3_nt: TGTGCCAGCAGTTACCCCCCAAGGACAGGGGGCTACGAGCAGTACTTC; cdr3_aa: CASSYPPRTGGYEQYF
clone_size: few; d_call: TRBD2; j_call: TRBJ2-5; v_call: TRBV6-2/TRBV6-3; cdr3_nt: TGTGCCAGCAGTCAAGAGCGGGGCCAAGAGACCCAGTACTTC; cdr3_aa: CASSQERGQETQYF
clone_size: few; d_call: TRBD1; j_call: TRBJ2-1; v_call: TRBV6-2/TRBV6-3; cdr3_nt: TGTGCCAGCAGCCGGGACAGGGTTGTGAATGAGCAGTTCTTC; cdr3_aa: CASSRDRVVNEQFF